This T cell receptor (beta chain) comes out of a study of T cells in Graves' hyperthyroidism and ophthalmopathy. Study results and caveats: The model foresaw ophthalmopathy a median around 6.4 months prior to onset. Clonotypes that were expanded in thyroid above 0.001 mostly appeared in blood too.

The J segment lost 7 bases and the V segment lost 7 bases, leaving 6 bases of the junction unmatched. The CDR3 spans 13 residues. Regions amplified from RNA transcripts were the TCR beta CDR3 regions. A first-round RT-PCR of the TCR CDR3 used the HTBI primer set. TCRdb reprocessed the multiplex PCR reads with MiXCR, giving one entry per CDR3 protein. The table shows approximately 640,000 distinct CDR3 sequences, with about 18% occurring only once. At least ten counts were recorded for this clonotype. Antigen: not known. Uncontrolled infection, other autoimmune disease, pregnancy or lactation disqualified patients from enrolment.

This chain links TRBV12-3 or TRBV12-4 with TRBJ1-5; 8 positions match TRBD1. What was sequenced was blood. The sequence derives from a man in his fifties with Graves' hyperthyroidism. CDR3 sequence: CASTLTGDQPQHF. CDR3 DNA: TGTGCCAGCACCTTGACAGGGGACCAGCCCCAGCATTTT.